The 8 T cell receptor beta chains reported below all come from one sample, sequenced in a study of blood T cell repertoires in COVID-19. Only in-frame clones appear in the TCRdb table, and some are missing; sequencing was by immunoSEQ multiplex PCR. The table records about 300,000 clones, 90% of them present only once. The material sequenced was PBMCs or T cells enriched from blood (not recorded which). All receptors come from a woman between 18 and 29 years old with acute COVID-19.

This chain links TRBV6-5 with TRBJ1-3; D is unclear. The CDR3 sequence is 13 residues long. Germline CDR1 and CDR2: MNHEY and SVGAGI. V dropped 8 bases and J dropped 0 bases, with 8 bases sitting between them. CDR3 sequence: CASSRVSGNTIYF. The CDR3 region has the DNA TGTGCCAGCTCCCGAGTCTCTGGAAACACCATATATTTT.

The DNA of the CDR3 is TGTGCCAGCAGTGAGAACGGGATACAAAATTCACCCCTCCACTTT. It encodes CASSENGIQNSPLHF. The chain joins TRBV2 to TRBJ1-6; D not resolved. Trimming cost V 3 bases and J 7 bases, with 13 bases left between them. The CDR3 length is 15 residues. Germline V gene data show CDR1 as SNHLY and CDR2 as FYNNEI.

The chain carries TRBV27 and TRBJ1-1; 12 positions agree with TRBD1. The germline CDR1 and CDR2 sequences are MNHEY and SMNVEV (reference sequence). V was pared by 5 bases and J by 5 bases, with 18 bases of the junction left unmatched. The CDR3 has 19 amino acids. In DNA form, the CDR3 reads TGTGCCAGCAGTATACCAGAATCGGGACAGGGGGCTGTGGGAACTGAAGCTTTCTTT. Its protein product is CASSIPESGQGAVGTEAFF.

The chain couples TRBV6-2 or TRBV6-3 to TRBJ1-4; 9 positions match TRBD1. Germline V gives CDR1 MNHEY, CDR2 SVGEGT. J gave up 8 bases and V 5 bases, and 9 bases lay outside the gene matches. The CDR3 contains 15 residues. CDR3 in amino acids: CASSTTTGTGEKLFF. The CDR3 DNA reads TGTGCCAGCAGTACGACTACCGGGACAGGGGAAAAACTGTTTTTT.

This clone came up once. V usage is TRBV3-1 (or the pseudogene TRBV3-2) and J usage is TRBJ1-6; D perhaps matches TRBD1 (6 bases). V lost 6 bases and J 7 bases, leaving 19 bases between the germline ends. The germline gives CDR1 LGHDT, CDR2 YNNKEL (reference sequence). This CDR3 is 16 amino acids long. The CDR3 loop is CASSSLWTDTNSPLHF. For the CDR3, the DNA is TGTGCCAGCAGTTCGCTCTGGACAGACACAAATTCACCCCTCCACTTT.

The chain has TRBV10-1 and TRBJ2-3; D not resolved. This CDR3 has 14 amino acids. The germline gives CDR1 WNHNN, CDR2 SYGVQD (reference sequence). Trimming cost V 7 bases and J 1 base, with 12 bases left between them. For the CDR3, the DNA is TGCGCCAGCAAACGTGACTTGGGCACAGATACGCAGTATTTT. Amino acids: CASKRDLGTDTQYF.

The chain employs TRBV7-2 and TRBJ1-3, with D unclear. This CDR3 is built from 16 residues. The germline CDR1 and CDR2 sequences are SGHTA and FQGNSA. V was pared by 5 bases and J by 2 bases, with 16 bases between. CDR3 bases: TGTGCCAGCAGCGACATAGTACGGAACCCTGGAAACACCATATATTTT. Its protein product is CASSDIVRNPGNTIYF. Complete variable domain (other parts from reference TRBV7-2 and TRBJ1-3): GAGVSQSPSNKVTEKGKDVELRCDPISGHTALYWYRQSLGQGLEFLIYFQGNSAPDKSGLPSDRFSAERTGGSVSTLTIQRTQQEDSAVYLCASSDIVRNPGNTIYFGEGSWLTVV.

The genes are TRBV2 and TRBJ2-1; 10 bases are a match to TRBD2. The germline V gene has CDR1 SNHLY and CDR2 FYNNEI. CDR3 length: 18 residues. J was trimmed by 8 bases and V by 2 bases; bases with no gene match: 15. The CDR3, as DNA: TGTGCCAGCAGTGAACGATGGCTAGCGGGAGTCGGCGGCCATGAGCAGTTCTTC. Its protein is CASSERWLAGVGGHEQFF.